A selection of T cell receptor beta chains follows, all from one sample in a study of cytomegalovirus exposure and HLA in healthy donors. Profiled with immunoSEQ multiplex PCR; TCRdb holds only in-frame clones, not every one. The table records about 64,000 clones, 95% of them present only once. Sample: PBMCs. The source is a woman aged 18 to 35 in good health and CMV-seropositive. Each CDR3 is given with its conserved first and last residue. D genes are given only for firm matches. Not every row has a clone size; where given, it reads once, few, many or a size class.

TRBD2 | TRBJ2-1 | TRBV6-1 | . | CASSEEETSGKEQFF | TGTGCCAGCAGTGAAGAGGAGACTAGCGGGAAAGAGCAGTTCTTC
. | TRBJ1-4 | TRBV9 | . | CASSLQGEKLFF | TGTGCCAGCAGCCTTCAGGGGGAAAAACTGTTTTTT
. | TRBJ1-2 | TRBV5-1 | . | CASSLEQGKYGYTF | TGCGCCAGCAGCTTGGAACAGGGAAAATATGGCTACACCTTC
TRBD1 | TRBJ1-4 | TRBV7-9 | . | CASGGRDRGEKLFF | TGTGCCAGTGGGGGCCGGGACAGGGGTGAAAAACTGTTTTTT
. | TRBJ1-2 | TRBV14 | once | CASSQRINYGYTF | TGTGCCAGCAGCCAACGTATTAACTATGGCTACACCTTC
TRBD2 | TRBJ2-7 | TRBV6-5 | . | CASRRGETSYEQYF | TGTGCCAGCAGACGGGGGGAGACCTCCTACGAGCAGTACTTC
. | TRBJ2-1 | TRBV7-8 | . | CASSLGQQRLVYNEQFF | TGTGCCAGCAGCTTAGGCCAGCAGCGACTAGTCTACAATGAGCAGTTCTTC
. | TRBJ2-2 | TRBV7-3 | once | CASSREPTGELFF | TGTGCCAGCAGCCGCGAGCCTACCGGGGAGCTGTTTTTT
. | TRBJ2-2 | TRBV27 | . | CATKRGPIGSTGELFF | TGTGCCACCAAGAGAGGGCCGATTGGGAGCACCGGGGAGCTGTTTTTT
. | TRBJ2-3 | TRBV5-4 | . | CASSTGQYTQYF | TGTGCCAGCAGCACCGGACAGTATACGCAGTATTTT
TRBD1 | TRBJ2-5 | TRBV27 | . | CASKTGDSLGTQYF | TGTGCCAGCAAAACAGGGGACAGCCTAGGGACCCAGTACTTC
. | TRBJ2-2 | TRBV6-1 | few | CASMVRESTGELFF | TGTGCCAGCATGGTGCGAGAATCCACCGGGGAGCTGTTTTTT
. | TRBJ2-5 | TRBV7-2 | . | CASSLGVRETQYF | TGTGCCAGCAGCTTAGGCGTTCGAGAGACCCAGTACTTC
. | TRBJ2-5 | TRBV28 | . | CASSFWWPQYF | TGTGCCAGCAGTTTTTGGTGGCCCCAGTACTTC
TRBD1 | TRBJ2-7 | TRBV27 | . | CASRETGEAEQYF | TGTGCCAGCAGGGAGACAGGGGAAGCCGAGCAGTACTTC
. | TRBJ2-1 | TRBV9 | . | CASSVAGGDYNEQFF | TGTGCCAGCAGCGTAGCTGGCGGAGACTACAATGAGCAGTTCTTC
. | TRBJ1-6 | TRBV7-2 | . | CASSAEGAGNSPLHF | TGTGCCAGCAGTGCAGAAGGGGCAGGGAATTCACCCCTCCACTTT
TRBD2 | TRBJ2-1 | TRBV5-4 | . | CASSPWPLAGVVNEQFF | TGTGCCAGCAGCCCGTGGCCCCTAGCGGGGGTTGTAAATGAGCAGTTCTTC